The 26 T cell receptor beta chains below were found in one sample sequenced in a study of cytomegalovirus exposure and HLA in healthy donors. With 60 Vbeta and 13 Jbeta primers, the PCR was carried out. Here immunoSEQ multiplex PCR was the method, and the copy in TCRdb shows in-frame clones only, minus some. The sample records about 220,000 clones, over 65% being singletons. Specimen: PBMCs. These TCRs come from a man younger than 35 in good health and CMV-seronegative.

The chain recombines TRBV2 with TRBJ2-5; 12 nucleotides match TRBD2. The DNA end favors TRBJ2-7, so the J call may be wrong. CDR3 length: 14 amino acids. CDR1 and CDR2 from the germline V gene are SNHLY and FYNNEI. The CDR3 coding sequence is TGTGCCAGCACGCGGGCTAGCGGGAGGGTCGAGCAGTACTTC. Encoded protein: CASTRASGRVEQYF.

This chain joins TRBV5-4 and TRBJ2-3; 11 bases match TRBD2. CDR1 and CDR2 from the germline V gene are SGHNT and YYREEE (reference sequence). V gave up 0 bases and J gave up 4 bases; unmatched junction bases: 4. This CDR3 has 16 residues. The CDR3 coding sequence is TGTGCCAGCAGCTTGGCTAGCGGGAGGACCCCAGATACGCAGTATTTT. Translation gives CASSLASGRTPDTQYF.

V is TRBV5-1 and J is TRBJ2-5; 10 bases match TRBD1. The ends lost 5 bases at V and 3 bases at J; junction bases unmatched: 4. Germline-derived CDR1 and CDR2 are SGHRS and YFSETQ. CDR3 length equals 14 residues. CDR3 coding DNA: TGCGCCAGCAGGTCCGGGACAGGGGAAGAGACCCAGTACTTC. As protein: CASRSGTGEETQYF.

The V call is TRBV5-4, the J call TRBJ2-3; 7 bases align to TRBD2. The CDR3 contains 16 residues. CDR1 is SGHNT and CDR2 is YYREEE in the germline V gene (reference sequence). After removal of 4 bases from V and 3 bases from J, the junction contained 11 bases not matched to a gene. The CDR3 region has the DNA TGTGCCAGCAGCCACGGGTGGGAGGGAGGGACAGATACGCAGTATTTT. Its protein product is CASSHGWEGGTDTQYF.

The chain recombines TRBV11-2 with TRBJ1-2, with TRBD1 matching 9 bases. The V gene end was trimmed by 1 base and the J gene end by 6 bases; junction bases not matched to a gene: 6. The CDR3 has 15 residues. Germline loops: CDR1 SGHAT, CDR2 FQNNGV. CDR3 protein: CASSLAGQGRHGYTF. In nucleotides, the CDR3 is TGTGCCAGCAGCTTAGCGGGACAGGGAAGGCATGGCTACACCTTC.

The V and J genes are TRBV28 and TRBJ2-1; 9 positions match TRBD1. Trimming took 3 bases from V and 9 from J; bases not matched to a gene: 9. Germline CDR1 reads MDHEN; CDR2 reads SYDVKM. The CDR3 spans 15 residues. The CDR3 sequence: CASSFRGQGRVEQFF. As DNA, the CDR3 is TGTGCCAGCAGTTTCAGGGGACAGGGACGTGTTGAGCAGTTCTTC. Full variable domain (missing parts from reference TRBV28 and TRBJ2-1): DVKVTQSSRYLVKRTGEKVFLECVQDMDHENMFWYRQDPGLGLRLIYFSYDVKMKEKGDIPEGYSVSREKKERFSLILESASTNQTSMYLCASSFRGQGRVEQFFGPGTRLTVL.

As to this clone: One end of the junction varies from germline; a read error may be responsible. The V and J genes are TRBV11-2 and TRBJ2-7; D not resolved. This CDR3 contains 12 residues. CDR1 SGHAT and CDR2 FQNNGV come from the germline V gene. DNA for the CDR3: TGTGCCAGCAGCCTAGACCGGTTCGAGCAGTACTTC. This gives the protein CASSLDRFEQYF. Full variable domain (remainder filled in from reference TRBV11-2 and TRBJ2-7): EAGVAQSPRYKIIEKRQSVAFWCNPISGHATLYWYQQILGQGPKLLIQFQNNGVVDDSQLPKDRFSAERLKGVDSTLKIQPAKLEDSAVYLCASSLDRFEQYFGPGTRLTVT.

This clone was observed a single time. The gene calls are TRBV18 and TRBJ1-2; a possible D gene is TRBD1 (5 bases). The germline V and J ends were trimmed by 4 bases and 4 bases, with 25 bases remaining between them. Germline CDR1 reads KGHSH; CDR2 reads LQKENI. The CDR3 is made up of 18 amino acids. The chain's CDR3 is CASSHEVVRTNPTYGYTF. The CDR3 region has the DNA TGTGCCAGCTCACACGAGGTTGTTAGGACAAACCCAACCTATGGCTACACCTTC.

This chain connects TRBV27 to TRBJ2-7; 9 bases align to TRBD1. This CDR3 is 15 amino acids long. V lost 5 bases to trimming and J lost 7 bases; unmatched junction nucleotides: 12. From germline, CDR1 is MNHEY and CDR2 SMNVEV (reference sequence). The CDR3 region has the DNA TGTGCCAGCAGTAGACTGGGGACAGGGTTGTGGGAGCAGTACTTC. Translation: CASSRLGTGLWEQYF.

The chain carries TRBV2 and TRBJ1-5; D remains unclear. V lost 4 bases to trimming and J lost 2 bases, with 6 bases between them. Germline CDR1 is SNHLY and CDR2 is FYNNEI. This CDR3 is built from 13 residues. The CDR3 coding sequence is TGTGCCAGCAGTGGGGAGGGCAATCAGCCCCAGCATTTT. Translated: CASSGEGNQPQHF.

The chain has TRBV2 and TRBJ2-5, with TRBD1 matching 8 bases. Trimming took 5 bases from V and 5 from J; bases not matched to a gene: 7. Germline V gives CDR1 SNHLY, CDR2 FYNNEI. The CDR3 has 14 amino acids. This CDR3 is CASSRTGFMETQYF. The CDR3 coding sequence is TGTGCCAGCAGTAGGACAGGGTTTATGGAGACCCAGTACTTC.

The CDR3 reads CASSLFMNTEAFF. CDR3 bases: TGTGCCAGCAGTTTGTTCATGAACACTGAAGCTTTCTTT. This chain connects TRBV28 to TRBJ1-1, with no clear D. The CDR3 runs to 13 residues. Germline CDR1 and CDR2: MDHEN and SYDVKM. Trimming removed 3 bases from V and 0 bases from J, with 5 bases in between.

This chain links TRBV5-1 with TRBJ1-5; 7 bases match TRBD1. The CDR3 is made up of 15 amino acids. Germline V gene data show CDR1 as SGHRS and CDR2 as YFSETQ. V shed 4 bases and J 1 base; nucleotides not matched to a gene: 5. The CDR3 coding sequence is TGCGCCAGCAGCGCCGAGGGACAGAGCAATCAGCCCCAGCATTTT. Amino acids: CASSAEGQSNQPQHF.

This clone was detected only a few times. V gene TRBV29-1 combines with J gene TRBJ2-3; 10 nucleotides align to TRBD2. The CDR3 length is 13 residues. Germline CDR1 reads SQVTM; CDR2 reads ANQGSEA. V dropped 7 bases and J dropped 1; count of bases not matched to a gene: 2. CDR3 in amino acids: CSGLAGGTDTQYF. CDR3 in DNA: TGCAGCGGCCTAGCGGGAGGCACAGATACGCAGTATTTT.

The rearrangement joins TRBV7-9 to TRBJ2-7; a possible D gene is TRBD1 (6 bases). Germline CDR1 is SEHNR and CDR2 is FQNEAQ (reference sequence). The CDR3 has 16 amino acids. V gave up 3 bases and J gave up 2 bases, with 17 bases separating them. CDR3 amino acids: CASSFEVAGDAYEQYF. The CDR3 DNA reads TGTGCCAGCAGCTTTGAAGTCGCAGGGGACGCCTACGAGCAGTACTTC.

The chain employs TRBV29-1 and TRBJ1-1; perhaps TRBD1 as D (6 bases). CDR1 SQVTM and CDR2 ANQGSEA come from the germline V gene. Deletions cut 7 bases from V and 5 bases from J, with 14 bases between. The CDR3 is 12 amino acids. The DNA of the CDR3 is TGCAGCGCCAGGGGACGGCCAACTGAAGCTTTCTTT. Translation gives CSARGRPTEAFF.

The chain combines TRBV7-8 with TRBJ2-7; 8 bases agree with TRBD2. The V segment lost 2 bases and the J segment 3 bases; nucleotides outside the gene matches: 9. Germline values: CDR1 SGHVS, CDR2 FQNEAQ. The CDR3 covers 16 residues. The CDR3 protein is CASSLWYGSGSYEQYF. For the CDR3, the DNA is TGTGCCAGCAGCTTATGGTACGGAAGCGGGAGCTACGAGCAGTACTTC.

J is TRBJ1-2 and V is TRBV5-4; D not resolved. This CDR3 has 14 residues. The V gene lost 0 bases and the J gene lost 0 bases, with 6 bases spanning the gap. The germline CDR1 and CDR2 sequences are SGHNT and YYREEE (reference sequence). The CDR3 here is CASSLGVTNYGYTF. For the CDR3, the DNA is TGTGCCAGCAGCTTGGGAGTAACTAACTATGGCTACACCTTC.

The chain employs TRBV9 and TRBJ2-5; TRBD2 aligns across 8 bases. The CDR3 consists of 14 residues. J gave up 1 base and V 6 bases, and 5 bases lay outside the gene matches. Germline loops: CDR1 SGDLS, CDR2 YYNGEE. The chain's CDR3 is CASTGGGPQETQYF. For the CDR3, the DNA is TGTGCCAGCACCGGGGGGGGGCCCCAAGAGACCCAGTACTTC.

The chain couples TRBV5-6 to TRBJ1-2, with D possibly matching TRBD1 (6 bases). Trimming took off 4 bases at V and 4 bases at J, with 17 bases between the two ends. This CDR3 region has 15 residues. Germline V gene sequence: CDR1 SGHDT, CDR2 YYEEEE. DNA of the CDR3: TGTGCCAGCAGCCTCCTGGGGGGGGGCCGCTATGGCTACACCTTC. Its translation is CASSLLGGGRYGYTF.

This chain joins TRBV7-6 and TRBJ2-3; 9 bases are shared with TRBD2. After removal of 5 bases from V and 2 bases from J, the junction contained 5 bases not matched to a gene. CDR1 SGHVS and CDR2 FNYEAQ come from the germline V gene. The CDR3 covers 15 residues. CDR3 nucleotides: TGTGCCAGCAGCCCAGGACTAGCGTACACAGATACGCAGTATTTT. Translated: CASSPGLAYTDTQYF.

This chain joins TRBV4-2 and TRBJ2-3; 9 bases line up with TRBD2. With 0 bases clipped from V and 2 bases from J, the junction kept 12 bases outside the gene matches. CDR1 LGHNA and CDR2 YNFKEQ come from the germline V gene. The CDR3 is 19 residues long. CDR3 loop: CASSQDRGGRGFHTDTQYF. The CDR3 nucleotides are TGTGCCAGCAGCCAAGATCGTGGCGGGAGGGGATTCCACACAGATACGCAGTATTTT.

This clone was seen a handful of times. CDR3 in amino acids: CASSYGQGVNTEAFF. CDR3 nucleotides: TGTGCCAGCAGTTACGGCCAGGGGGTGAACACTGAAGCTTTCTTT. V and J are TRBV6-5 and TRBJ1-1; 7 bases match TRBD1. J was trimmed by 0 bases and V by 2 bases; bases with no gene match: 3. The germline V gene has CDR1 MNHEY and CDR2 SVGAGI. The CDR3 contains 15 residues.

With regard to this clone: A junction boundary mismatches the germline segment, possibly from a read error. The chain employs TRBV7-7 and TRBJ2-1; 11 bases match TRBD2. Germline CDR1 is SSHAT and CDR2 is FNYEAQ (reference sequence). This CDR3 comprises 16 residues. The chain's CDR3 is CASSPYPTSGMGEQFF. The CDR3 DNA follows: TGTGCTAGCAGCCCCTACCCGACTAGCGGGATGGGGGAGCAGTTCTTC. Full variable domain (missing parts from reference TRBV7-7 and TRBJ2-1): GAGVSQSPRYKVTKRGQDVTLRCDPISSHATLYWYQQALGQGPEFLTYFNYEAQPDKSGLPSDRFSAERPEGSISTLTIQRTEQRDSAMYRCASSPYPTSGMGEQFFGPGTRLTVL.

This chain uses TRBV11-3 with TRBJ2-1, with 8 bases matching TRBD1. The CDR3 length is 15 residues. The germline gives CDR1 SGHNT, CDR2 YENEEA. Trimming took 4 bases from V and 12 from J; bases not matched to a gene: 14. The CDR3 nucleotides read TGTGCCAGCAGCTACGACGGGACAGGTGGGCATGGGCAGTTCTTC. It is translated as CASSYDGTGGHGQFF. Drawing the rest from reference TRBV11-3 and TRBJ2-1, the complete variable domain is EAGVVQSPRYKIIEKKQPVAFWCNPISGHNTLYWYLQNLGQGPELLIRYENEEAVDDSQLPKDRFSAERLKGVDSTLKIQPAELGDSAVYLCASSYDGTGGHGQFFGPGTRLTVL.

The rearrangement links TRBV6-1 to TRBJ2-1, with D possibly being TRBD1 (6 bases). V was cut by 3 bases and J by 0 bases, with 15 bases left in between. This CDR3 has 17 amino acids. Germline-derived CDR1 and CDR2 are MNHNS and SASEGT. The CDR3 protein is CASSDQQGASSYNEQFF. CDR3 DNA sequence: TGTGCCAGCAGTGACCAACAGGGCGCCAGCTCCTACAATGAGCAGTTCTTC.